This T cell receptor beta chain was sequenced for a study of cytomegalovirus exposure and HLA in healthy donors. CDR1 and CDR2 from the germline V gene are MNHNS and SASEGT. The V gene lost 3 bases and the J gene lost 4 bases, with 13 bases spanning the gap. The CDR3 has 14 amino acids. This PCR relied on a set of 60 Vbeta primers and 13 Jbeta primers. The protocol was immunoSEQ multiplex PCR, while the TCRdb copy is restricted to in-frame clones and leaves out a portion. The sample contains approximately 150,000 clones, 70% to 85% of which appear only once. Material for sequencing was PBMCs. The V and J genes are TRBV6-1 and TRBJ2-7; D gene uncertain. This sequence was found in a woman between 40 and 50 years old in good health and CMV-seronegative. CDR3 region: CASSEPRLVYEQYF. The CDR3 coding sequence is TGTGCCAGCAGTGAGCCGAGGCTAGTTTACGAGCAGTACTTC.